Sequencing of this T cell receptor (beta chain) was carried out in a study of identical twins. A universal primer site came from template switching; cDNA carried unique molecular identifiers. TCRdb re-analysed the 5' RACE reads in MiXCR, keeping a single row per CDR3 protein. This sample has some 1,700,000 distinct CDR3 sequences; around 33% occur once, and the top ten carry around 0.3%. This CDR3 spans 16 amino acids. The germline CDR1 and CDR2 sequences are SGHRS and YFSETQ. Study-level findings and limits: Cord blood's abundant beta clonotypes had fewer insertions, unlike memory repertoires. Surplus twin overlap in beta out-of-frame sequences was less pronounced. Among out-of-frame alpha sequences shared by twins, low generation probability occurred in excess.

For this clonotype: What it binds is unknown. An end of the junction does not agree with germline; a read error may underlie this.

The chain joins TRBV5-1 to TRBJ2-1; 11 bases map to TRBD2. Sequenced input: cord blood. This clonotype was sampled from a newborn girl in good health. The CDR3 loop is CASSLTSGSPYNGQFF. For the CDR3, the DNA is TGCGCCAGCAGCTTGACTAGCGGGAGTCCCTACAATGGGCAGTTCTTC.